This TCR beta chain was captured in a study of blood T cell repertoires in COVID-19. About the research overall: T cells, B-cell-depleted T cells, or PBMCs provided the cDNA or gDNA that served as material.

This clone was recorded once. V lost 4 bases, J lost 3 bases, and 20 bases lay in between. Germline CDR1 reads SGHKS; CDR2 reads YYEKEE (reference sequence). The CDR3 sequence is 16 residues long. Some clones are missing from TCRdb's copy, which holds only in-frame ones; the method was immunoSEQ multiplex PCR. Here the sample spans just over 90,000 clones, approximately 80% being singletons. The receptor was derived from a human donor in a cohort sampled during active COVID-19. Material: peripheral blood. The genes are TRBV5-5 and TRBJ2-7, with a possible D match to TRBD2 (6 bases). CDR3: CASSQGLSLGNYEQYF. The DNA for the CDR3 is TGTGCCAGCAGCCAAGGACTATCTCTTGGTAACTACGAGCAGTACTTC.